This is a list of T cell receptor beta chains from one sample in a study of CD8+ T cells in alopecia areata. The data were produced by immunoSEQ multiplex PCR, yet TCRdb's version contains in-frame clones alone and is incomplete. The sample lists 100,000 to 150,000 clones, roughly 58% occurring once. Source: CD8+ T cells sorted from blood, taken at week 4, from a patient treated with tofacitinib. These receptors were collected from a human donor with alopecia areata. The CDR3 runs from the conserved cysteine through the conserved F or W. Rows may omit the clone size; those that give it use once, few, many or a size class.

v_gene	abundance	j_gene	len	CDR3aa
TRBV14	few	TRBJ1-1	14	CASSQDYPNTEAFF
TRBV5-1	NA	TRBJ1-5	15	CASSKGPGGNQPQHF
TRBV18	few	TRBJ2-5	14	CASSPRTTQETQYF
TRBV27	NA	TRBJ1-6	15	CASSLDGAYNSPLHF
TRBV27	NA	TRBJ2-7	15	CASSPIMGGAYEQYF
TRBV7-9	NA	TRBJ2-3	11	CASSPRDTQYF
TRBV13	few	TRBJ1-6	15	CASSFTDRDNSPLHF
TRBV29-1	few	TRBJ1-2	15	CSVEGTGGPNYGYTF
TRBV6-5	NA	TRBJ2-7	15	CASSLGLAGAYEQYF
TRBV5-6	few	TRBJ1-1	16	CASTDGQTLMNTEAFF
TRBV29-1	few	TRBJ2-3	14	CSVEGRGRTDTQYF
TRBV29-1	NA	TRBJ1-2	15	CSVSGTLEANYGYTF
TRBV20-1	NA	TRBJ1-1	11	CSARENTEAFF
TRBV7-9	NA	TRBJ2-7	9	CASTPFQYF
TRBV20-1	once	TRBJ2-4	10	CSARGTFQYF
TRBV27	NA	TRBJ2-7	13	CASRLTGDHEQYF
TRBV7-9	NA	TRBJ2-1	16	CASSPSRDRGLDEQFF
TRBV7-8	NA	TRBJ2-2	17	CASSPVWQGSNTGELFF
TRBV5-6	NA	TRBJ2-5	14	CASSLVGPVETQYF
TRBV4-1	NA	TRBJ1-5	13	CASSQWSYQPQHF
TRBV30	NA	TRBJ2-1	12	CASDRVQVEQFF
TRBV5-6	NA	TRBJ2-1	11	CASTRDNEQFF
TRBV29-1	NA	TRBJ1-6	13	CSAGTGDNSPLHF
TRBV29-1	NA	TRBJ2-7	13	CSVVSSRSYEQYF
TRBV30	NA	TRBJ2-4	15	CAWNLPRNTKNIQYF
TRBV19	few	TRBJ1-1	12	CASSYGVTEAFF
TRBV30	once	TRBJ1-4	13	CAWRDRGSEKLFF
TRBV5-6	NA	TRBJ1-1	14	CASSRPDHGTEAFF
TRBV29-1	NA	TRBJ1-1	15	CSVHPIRGPGTEAFF
TRBV28	NA	TRBJ2-5	12	CASSLVQETQYF
TRBV19	NA	TRBJ2-7	14	CASSIRTERYEQYF
TRBV29-1	NA	TRBJ1-1	15	CSVEDPYGTSLEAFF
TRBV30	NA	TRBJ1-1	10	CAWVPLEAFF
TRBV30	NA	TRBJ2-5	15	CAWREGQGSLETQYF
TRBV11-2	few	TRBJ2-7	15	CASSIYAGTGYEQYF
TRBV5-1	NA	TRBJ2-5	18	CASSLDTSGDLIQETQYF
TRBV29-1	NA	TRBJ2-1	11	CSVDGGNEQFF
TRBV2	NA	TRBJ2-1	14	CASSEGWEGDEQFF
TRBV29-1	NA	TRBJ2-3	15	CSVEGGTVSLDTQYF
TRBV30	NA	TRBJ1-1	13	CAWSPTAATEAFF
TRBV30	once	TRBJ2-7	16	CAWSVLGISKSYEQYF
TRBV29-1	NA	TRBJ2-3	13	CSVNSGGANTQYF
TRBV5-1	NA	TRBJ2-1	12	CASKSGDNEQFF
TRBV2	NA	TRBJ1-1	14	CASRQPDRAGEAFF
TRBV29-1	few	TRBJ1-2	11	CSVVDDYGYTF
TRBV2	NA	TRBJ2-7	15	CASSEVGPRSYEQYF
TRBV7-9	NA	TRBJ2-4	12	CASSDNRGIQYF
TRBV7-9	NA	TRBJ1-1	13	CASSLPSPPEAFF
TRBV30	NA	TRBJ2-1	15	CAWSVGPRGVNEQFF